These T cell receptor beta chains were read from a single sample in a study of blood T cell repertoires in COVID-19. TCRdb keeps only in-frame clones here, not all; method: immunoSEQ multiplex PCR. The top ten clones hold approximately 4% of a sample with about 170,000 clones, around 83% of them seen once. The sequencing input was PBMCs or T cells enriched from blood (not recorded which). Receptors originate from a woman between 50 and 59 years old in a cohort exposed to, infected with or recovered from COVID-19 (not recorded which). Both conserved end residues are trimmed from each CDR3. Clone sizes are given selectively: once, few, many, or a class where the clone is expanded.

size: .
V: TRBV11-3
J: TRBJ2-1
CDR3: ASSLRTSGDPGEQF

size: .
V: TRBV19
J: TRBJ1-1
CDR3: ASSGAGTVPTEAF

size: .
V: TRBV21-1
J: TRBJ2-6
CDR3: ASSNHTITGGANVLT

size: .
V: TRBV4-2
J: TRBJ2-1
CDR3: ASSQDRASGNSQF

size: .
V: TRBV3-1/TRBV3-2
J: TRBJ1-2
CDR3: ASSQDLLVRGRGNYGYT

size: .
V: TRBV19
J: TRBJ1-5
CDR3: ASTQGIGNQPQH

size: .
V: TRBV5-1
J: TRBJ2-2
CDR3: ASTTGTGMTGELF

size: .
V: TRBV5-1
J: TRBJ2-5
CDR3: ASSPGGGRETQY

size: few
V: TRBV10-2
J: TRBJ2-1
CDR3: ASSDWGQLDEQF

size: .
V: TRBV30
J: TRBJ1-2
CDR3: AWRKGTGVDSYT

size: .
V: TRBV5-4
J: TRBJ2-1
CDR3: ASSLDRNEQF

size: .
V: TRBV19
J: TRBJ2-5
CDR3: ASSTEGLANLKETQY

size: .
V: TRBV5-1
J: TRBJ2-1
CDR3: ASSSEVAGDDEQF

size: .
V: TRBV19
J: TRBJ2-1
CDR3: ASSPSSREQF

size: many
V: TRBV19
J: TRBJ1-6
CDR3: ASGTPLGQADSPLH

size: .
V: TRBV30
J: TRBJ1-2
CDR3: AWFRGPRDNYGYT

size: .
V: TRBV7-8
J: TRBJ1-1
CDR3: ASSLGAGGTRTVNTEAF